The rows below give T cell receptor beta chains drawn from one sample of a study of blood T cells in healthy people across ages. TCRdb processed the 5' RACE reads anew with MiXCR; each CDR3 protein has one entry. The sample consists of roughly 1,500,000 distinct CDR3 sequences, about 32% of them appearing once. The sequenced material came from blood. These receptor sequences come from a woman aged 25 to 39 in good health. Both conserved end residues are part of each CDR3. A D gene is named only where the DNA matches it firmly. Clone size is given for some rows only: seen once, a few or many times, or a class if the clone is expanded.

clone_size j_call d_call v_call cdr3_aa cdr3_nt
NA TRBJ2-3 TRBD2 TRBV10-3 CAISGTSGSTDTQYF TGTGCCATCAGTGGGACTAGCGGTTCCACAGATACGCAGTATTTT
few TRBJ1-4 TRBD1 TRBV12-3/TRBV12-4 CASREQGIGEKLFF TGTGCCAGCAGGGAACAGGGGATAGGGGAAAAACTGTTTTTT
few TRBJ2-5 NA TRBV29-1 CSVPSPLVQETQYF TGCAGCGTTCCTTCACCGCTGGTCCAAGAGACCCAGTACTTC
NA TRBJ2-6 NA TRBV11-1 CASSSTGSLGANVLTF TGTGCCAGCAGCTCAACAGGGTCTCTTGGGGCCAACGTCCTGACTTTC
NA TRBJ1-4 NA TRBV25-1 CASSPHRASTNEKLFF TGTGCCAGCAGTCCCCACAGGGCCTCAACTAATGAAAAACTGTTTTTT
few TRBJ2-3 NA TRBV4-3 CASSHPGSSPTDTQYF TGCGCCAGCAGCCATCCCGGGAGTTCCCCCACAGATACGCAGTATTTT
once TRBJ1-5 TRBD1 TRBV12-3/TRBV12-4 CASSPSRQGGSNQPQHF TGTGCCAGCAGCCCATCACGACAGGGTGGAAGCAATCAGCCCCAGCATTTT
NA TRBJ1-2 TRBD1 TRBV20-1 CSARDRGSYYTF TGCAGTGCGAGGGACAGGGGGTCGTACTACACCTTC
few TRBJ2-7 TRBD2 TRBV11-2 CASSPRLAGNSYEQYF TGTGCCAGCAGCCCCCGACTAGCGGGGAACTCCTACGAGCAGTACTTC
NA TRBJ2-1 NA TRBV11-2 CASSLEKYNEQFF TGTGCCAGCAGCTTGGAGAAATACAATGAGCAGTTCTTC
NA TRBJ1-2 NA TRBV7-2 CASSHDRFYGYTF TGTGCCAGCAGCCATGACAGATTCTATGGCTACACCTTC
NA TRBJ2-5 NA TRBV7-3 CASSSYPKGARGETQYF TGTGCCAGCAGCTCCTACCCCAAGGGGGCCCGGGGGGAGACCCAGTACTTC
NA TRBJ1-5 NA TRBV2 CASRLTVSNQPQHF TGTGCCAGCAGGCTAACGGTGAGCAATCAGCCCCAGCATTTT
NA TRBJ1-1 TRBD1 TRBV7-9 CASSPGTDNEAFF TGTGCCAGCAGCCCCGGGACAGACAATGAAGCTTTCTTT
NA TRBJ2-1 TRBD2 TRBV5-6 CASRVGTSGGTMDDEQFF TGTGCCAGCAGGGTCGGGACTAGCGGGGGGACTATGGACGATGAGCAGTTCTTC
NA TRBJ2-1 NA TRBV3-1 CASSPHGMGGETQFF TGTGCCAGCAGCCCCCACGGTATGGGCGGAGAGACCCAGTTCTTC
NA TRBJ2-5 NA TRBV4-1 CASSQMFLSLRTLGRGETQYF TGCGCCAGCAGCCAAATGTTCTTATCCCTTCGCACACTTGGTCGGGGTGAGACCCAGTACTTC
NA TRBJ2-1 NA TRBV6-5 CTSSYGLESTNEQFF TGTACCAGCAGTTACGGCTTAGAATCTACAAATGAGCAGTTCTTC
NA TRBJ2-3 NA TRBV24-1 CATSDPWTGDTQYF TGTGCCACCAGTGATCCGTGGACTGGGGATACGCAGTATTTT
NA TRBJ2-3 NA TRBV11-2 CASSLSTFHTDTQYF TGTGCCAGCAGCTTATCGACCTTTCACACAGATACGCAGTATTTT
few TRBJ2-7 NA TRBV28 CASSLISEQYF TGTGCCAGCAGCTTAATTAGCGAGCAGTACTTC
few TRBJ2-1 NA TRBV20-1 CSAPPRGGDNEQFF TGCAGTGCTCCTCCGCGGGGTGGGGACAATGAGCAGTTCTTC
few TRBJ2-5 TRBD2 TRBV7-9 CASSLDGLAVEGETQYF TGTGCCAGCAGCTTAGACGGGCTAGCGGTAGAGGGAGAGACCCAGTACTTC
NA TRBJ1-4 TRBD1 TRBV6-1 CASSEAYSGTENEKLFF TGTGCCAGCAGTGAAGCTTATTCCGGGACAGAGAACGAAAAACTGTTTTTT
NA TRBJ2-3 NA TRBV7-9 CASSLVSASTDTQYF TGTGCCAGCAGCTTGGTGTCTGCCAGCACAGATACGCAGTATTTT
NA TRBJ2-3 NA TRBV28 CTSSLRGGTDTQYF TGTACCAGCAGTTTACGCGGAGGCACAGATACGCAGTATTTT
once TRBJ1-5 NA TRBV6-1 CASSGKDKTSNQPQHF TGTGCCAGCAGTGGGAAAGACAAGACTAGCAATCAGCCCCAGCATTTT
NA TRBJ2-7 TRBD1 TRBV6-2/TRBV6-3 CASSPGQGSGSYEQYF TGTGCCAGCAGTCCCGGACAGGGAAGCGGCTCCTACGAGCAGTACTTC
few TRBJ2-1 NA TRBV4-2 CASSQILRISPNEQFF TGTGCCAGCAGCCAAATACTTAGGATTTCCCCCAATGAGCAGTTCTTC
few TRBJ2-1 NA TRBV20-1 CSADNSLLNNEQFF TGCAGTGCTGACAACAGCCTGCTCAACAATGAGCAGTTCTTC
NA TRBJ1-2 NA TRBV9 CASSAQNYGYTF TGTGCCAGCAGCGCCCAGAACTATGGCTACACCTTC
NA TRBJ2-7 TRBD1 TRBV4-2 CASSQDRDSEAPYVQYF TGTGCCAGCAGCCAAGATCGGGACAGCGAGGCCCCTTACGTGCAGTACTTC
few TRBJ1-4 NA TRBV5-6 CASSLASQSEKLFF TGTGCCAGCAGCTTGGCGTCACAGAGTGAAAAACTGTTTTTT
NA TRBJ2-3 TRBD1 TRBV3-1 CASSQAGGKDTQYF TGTGCCAGCAGCCAAGCAGGGGGCAAAGATACGCAGTATTTT
few TRBJ2-4 NA TRBV5-1 CASSPGPGAKNIQYF TGCGCCAGCTCGCCGGGCCCGGGAGCCAAAAACATTCAGTACTTC
NA TRBJ2-5 TRBD2 TRBV3-1 CASSWGTSGRETQYF TGTGCCAGCAGCTGGGGAACTAGCGGCAGAGAGACCCAGTACTTC
many TRBJ2-7 TRBD2 TRBV2 CASSEGASGTNEQYF TGTGCCAGCAGTGAAGGGGCTAGCGGGACCAACGAGCAGTACTTC
many TRBJ2-7 TRBD2 TRBV20-1 CSARGPGLAGGNDEQYF TGCAGTGCTAGAGGGCCGGGACTAGCGGGAGGTAACGACGAGCAGTACTTC
NA TRBJ2-3 NA TRBV12-3/TRBV12-4 CASRSPRAVQYF TGTGCCAGCAGGAGCCCTCGAGCGGTGCAGTATTTT
many TRBJ2-7 NA TRBV28 CASSSTTGTHEQYF TGTGCCAGCAGTTCTACCACAGGGACCCACGAGCAGTACTTC
NA TRBJ1-1 NA TRBV11-2 CASSPNRDGNTEAFF TGTGCCAGCAGCCCCAACAGGGATGGGAACACTGAAGCTTTCTTT
many TRBJ2-7 NA TRBV4-1 CASSYSYMADHEQYF TGCGCCAGCAGCTACTCGTACATGGCGGACCACGAGCAGTACTTC
few TRBJ2-7 NA TRBV10-3 CAIGTNYEQYF TGTGCCATCGGGACAAACTACGAGCAGTACTTC
NA TRBJ1-1 TRBD1 TRBV4-1 CAVKDRVLSHTEAFF TGCGCCGTCAAGGACAGGGTGCTGTCCCACACTGAAGCTTTCTTT
NA TRBJ2-3 TRBD2 TRBV20-1 CSAPESGDHTDTQYF TGCAGTGCACCAGAGAGCGGGGACCACACAGATACGCAGTATTTT
many TRBJ2-5 NA TRBV25-1 CASSQSPQETQYF TGTGCCAGCAGTCAGTCACCTCAAGAGACCCAGTACTTC
NA TRBJ2-7 NA TRBV7-9 CASTTPRSDEQYF TGTGCCAGCACAACACCCAGGTCCGACGAGCAGTACTTC
NA TRBJ2-1 NA TRBV20-1 CSYTGGSYNEQFF TGCAGTTATACTGGGGGTTCCTACAATGAGCAGTTCTTC
NA TRBJ2-1 NA TRBV5-5 CASSLWRVDRNEQFF TGTGCCAGCAGCTTGTGGAGGGTTGATCGCAATGAGCAGTTCTTC
few TRBJ2-2 NA TRBV28 CASSVRTGELFF TGTGCCAGCAGTGTACGAACCGGGGAGCTGTTTTTT
many TRBJ2-3 TRBD2 TRBV4-1 CASSRLASGGVDTQYF TGCGCCAGCAGCCGCCTAGCTAGCGGGGGTGTAGATACGCAGTATTTT
few TRBJ2-5 TRBD2 TRBV30 CAWGTSSETQYF TGTGCCTGGGGGACTAGTTCGGAGACCCAGTACTTC
NA TRBJ1-2 NA TRBV4-1 CASSQEMGGLDYGYTF TGCGCCAGCAGCCAAGAGATGGGTGGCCTCGACTATGGCTACACCTTC
NA TRBJ2-3 NA TRBV4-1 CASSQVGWTDTQYF TGCGCCAGCAGCCAAGTTGGCTGGACAGATACGCAGTATTTT
NA TRBJ2-7 NA TRBV20-1 CSARDSRTADSDEQYF TGCAGTGCTAGAGATTCCAGGACAGCCGACTCCGACGAGCAGTACTTC
few TRBJ1-1 TRBD1 TRBV20-1 CSDTRGLNTEAFF TGCAGTGACACCAGGGGGCTGAACACTGAAGCTTTCTTT
NA TRBJ2-7 TRBD2 TRBV29-1 CSVGGIGGIDEQYF TGCAGCGTTGGAGGGATCGGGGGGATCGACGAGCAGTACTTC
many TRBJ1-2 NA TRBV29-1 CSVNRDYGYTF TGCAGCGTCAACAGGGACTATGGCTACACCTTC
many TRBJ1-6 TRBD1 TRBV20-1 CSARDRGNSPLHF TGCAGCGCCCGGGACAGGGGTAATTCACCCCTCCACTTT
few TRBJ2-5 NA TRBV5-1 CASCGQGQETQYF TGCGCCTCGTGTGGGCAGGGCCAAGAGACCCAGTACTTC